The T cell receptor beta chain under discussion was sequenced for a study of T cell responses to AZD1222 COVID-19 vaccine. Study findings and constraints: There were vaccine-associated CD4 TCRs across spike, dominant at 160-218 and 743-854. Possibly, clonal diversity was underestimated; donors were largely white British and included more females.

TCRdb's copy holds only in-frame clones and misses some; the assay was immunoSEQ multiplex PCR. In the table there are 150,000 or so clones, 80% to 95% of which are singletons. As regards this clone: Its specificity is not known.

Second doses that came at about 4 or about 12 weeks were put together. Germline trimming cut 5 bases from V and 8 bases from J; bases unmatched to any gene: 9. The germline CDR1 and CDR2 sequences are SNHLY and FYNNEI. CDR3 length equals 14 residues. The sequencing here drew on peripheral blood, taken 28 days after the second AZD1222 dose. The chain recombines TRBV2 with TRBJ2-1; TRBD1 agrees at 7 bases. The origin of this receptor is an adult who received the AZD1222 COVID-19 vaccine. CDR3 sequence: CASSKRQGAYEQFF. The CDR3 DNA is TGTGCCAGCAGTAAAAGACAGGGCGCGTATGAGCAGTTCTTC.